This is a list of T cell receptor beta chains from one sample in a study of cytomegalovirus exposure and HLA in healthy donors. TCRdb keeps only in-frame clones here, not all; method: immunoSEQ multiplex PCR. The sample lists some 85,000 clones, 70% to 85% occurring once. The sequencing input was PBMCs. These receptors were collected from a man younger than 35 in good health and CMV-seronegative. The CDR3 runs from the conserved cysteine through the conserved F or W. A D gene is named only where the DNA matches it firmly. Clone size is not always given. Where it is, it says once, few, many or a class for expanded clones.

V gene: TRBV18
J gene: TRBJ1-1
clone size: few
D gene: -
CDR3 protein: CASSSQGSDTEAFF
CDR3 DNA: TGTGCCAGCTCGTCGCAGGGGAGTGACACTGAAGCTTTCTTT

V gene: TRBV6-1
J gene: TRBJ1-5
clone size: -
D gene: -
CDR3 protein: CASMTRGGEPQHF
CDR3 DNA: TGTGCCAGCATGACGAGGGGGGGGGAGCCCCAGCATTTT

V gene: TRBV6-5
J gene: TRBJ2-4
clone size: -
D gene: -
CDR3 protein: CASTERETGKNIQYF
CDR3 DNA: TGTGCCAGCACGGAACGGGAGACCGGCAAAAACATTCAGTACTTC

V gene: TRBV6-1
J gene: TRBJ1-1
clone size: -
D gene: -
CDR3 protein: CASSDRGKGTEAFF
CDR3 DNA: TGTGCCAGCAGTGATCGCGGGAAGGGCACTGAAGCTTTCTTT

V gene: TRBV6-5
J gene: TRBJ1-1
clone size: -
D gene: -
CDR3 protein: CASSRGGLRNTEAFF
CDR3 DNA: TGTGCCAGCAGTCGGGGTGGTTTGCGGAACACTGAAGCTTTCTTT

V gene: TRBV7-2
J gene: TRBJ2-4
clone size: -
D gene: -
CDR3 protein: CASSPPGARDIQYF
CDR3 DNA: TGTGCCAGCAGCCCCCCAGGGGCGCGGGACATTCAGTACTTC

V gene: TRBV6-4
J gene: TRBJ2-1
clone size: -
D gene: TRBD2
CDR3 protein: CASSDGTSGNNEQFF
CDR3 DNA: TGTGCCAGCAGTGACGGGACTAGCGGTAACAATGAGCAGTTCTTC

V gene: TRBV5-1
J gene: TRBJ1-4
clone size: -
D gene: TRBD1
CDR3 protein: CASSFPLGTDKEKLFF
CDR3 DNA: TGCGCCAGCAGCTTCCCTCTGGGGACAGACAAAGAAAAACTGTTTTTT

V gene: TRBV5-6
J gene: TRBJ2-3
clone size: -
D gene: TRBD2
CDR3 protein: CASSLRLAGEPDTQYF
CDR3 DNA: TGTGCCAGCAGCTTGCGGCTAGCGGGAGAACCAGATACGCAGTATTTT

V gene: TRBV7-9
J gene: TRBJ1-5
clone size: -
D gene: TRBD1
CDR3 protein: CASSLAAGTGPRGPQHF
CDR3 DNA: TGTGCCAGCAGCTTAGCGGCAGGGACAGGGCCCCGGGGGCCCCAGCATTTT

V gene: TRBV15
J gene: TRBJ2-7
clone size: -
D gene: -
CDR3 protein: CATSRGTRTNYEQYF
CDR3 DNA: TGTGCCACCAGCAGAGGGACTCGCACAAACTACGAGCAGTACTTC

V gene: TRBV19
J gene: TRBJ2-7
clone size: -
D gene: TRBD2
CDR3 protein: CASSVGTSGGSEQYF
CDR3 DNA: TGTGCCAGTAGTGTTGGGACTAGCGGGGGGTCGGAGCAGTACTTC

V gene: TRBV19
J gene: TRBJ1-5
clone size: -
D gene: -
CDR3 protein: CASRWRAVNQPQHF
CDR3 DNA: TGTGCCAGTAGATGGAGGGCAGTCAATCAGCCCCAGCATTTT

V gene: TRBV4-1
J gene: TRBJ2-1
clone size: -
D gene: -
CDR3 protein: CASSQDCPGTQHNEQFF
CDR3 DNA: TGCGCCAGCAGCCAAGATTGTCCGGGTACCCAACACAATGAGCAGTTCTTC

V gene: TRBV5-6
J gene: TRBJ1-4
clone size: few
D gene: -
CDR3 protein: CASSLVGATNEKLFF
CDR3 DNA: TGTGCCAGCAGCTTGGTAGGAGCAACTAATGAAAAACTGTTTTTT

V gene: TRBV28
J gene: TRBJ2-1
clone size: -
D gene: TRBD2
CDR3 protein: CASSLRRDYLPDEQFF
CDR3 DNA: TGTGCCAGCAGTTTACGCCGGGACTACCTCCCCGATGAGCAGTTCTTC

V gene: TRBV7-8
J gene: TRBJ2-7
clone size: -
D gene: -
CDR3 protein: CASSSVASVTYEQYF
CDR3 DNA: TGTGCCAGCAGCTCCGTGGCTAGCGTCACCTACGAGCAGTACTTC

V gene: TRBV30
J gene: TRBJ1-5
clone size: -
D gene: -
CDR3 protein: CACEGGSNQPQHF
CDR3 DNA: TGTGCCTGTGAGGGGGGGAGCAATCAGCCCCAGCATTTT

V gene: TRBV15
J gene: TRBJ1-5
clone size: -
D gene: -
CDR3 protein: CATSREGGLGNQPQHF
CDR3 DNA: TGTGCCACCAGCAGAGAGGGAGGGCTGGGCAATCAGCCCCAGCATTTT

V gene: TRBV5-4
J gene: TRBJ2-7
clone size: -
D gene: -
CDR3 protein: CASSPGGYEQYF
CDR3 DNA: TGTGCCAGCAGCCCGGGTGGCTACGAGCAGTACTTC

V gene: TRBV5-8
J gene: TRBJ2-7
clone size: -
D gene: -
CDR3 protein: CASSLGWAGHYEQYF
CDR3 DNA: TGTGCCAGCAGCTTGGGTTGGGCAGGGCACTACGAGCAGTACTTC

V gene: TRBV28
J gene: TRBJ1-2
clone size: -
D gene: -
CDR3 protein: CASSLPPGSGPDGYTF
CDR3 DNA: TGTGCCAGCAGTCTCCCACCAGGGAGCGGGCCCGATGGCTACACCTTC

V gene: TRBV19
J gene: TRBJ1-1
clone size: -
D gene: -
CDR3 protein: CASRIQGGTEAFF
CDR3 DNA: TGTGCCAGTAGGATACAGGGTGGCACTGAAGCTTTCTTT

V gene: TRBV30
J gene: TRBJ2-7
clone size: -
D gene: -
CDR3 protein: CAWTRDYEQYF
CDR3 DNA: TGTGCCTGGACCCGGGACTACGAGCAGTACTTC

V gene: TRBV2
J gene: TRBJ1-5
clone size: -
D gene: -
CDR3 protein: CASKSRAGQPQHF
CDR3 DNA: TGTGCCAGCAAGAGCAGGGCTGGTCAGCCCCAGCATTTT

V gene: TRBV18
J gene: TRBJ1-6
clone size: -
D gene: -
CDR3 protein: CASSPRTADNSPLHF
CDR3 DNA: TGTGCCAGCTCACCAAGGACAGCTGATAATTCACCCCTCCACTTT

V gene: TRBV7-9
J gene: TRBJ2-3
clone size: few
D gene: TRBD1
CDR3 protein: CASSADRGFADTQYF
CDR3 DNA: TGTGCCAGCAGCGCGGACAGGGGGTTTGCAGATACGCAGTATTTT

V gene: TRBV7-9
J gene: TRBJ2-3
clone size: -
D gene: -
CDR3 protein: CASSPRGAGDADTQYF
CDR3 DNA: TGTGCCAGCAGCCCGCGCGGGGCCGGAGATGCAGATACGCAGTATTTT

V gene: TRBV27
J gene: TRBJ1-2
clone size: medium-sized
D gene: TRBD1
CDR3 protein: CASSYCDPWTGFNYGYTF
CDR3 DNA: TGTGCCAGCAGTTACTGTGACCCCTGGACAGGTTTCAACTATGGCTACACCTTC

V gene: TRBV5-4
J gene: TRBJ2-5
clone size: -
D gene: -
CDR3 protein: CASSGLAKVPARGIQETQYF
CDR3 DNA: TGTGCCAGCAGCGGCCTCGCGAAAGTTCCAGCCCGCGGAATCCAAGAGACCCAGTACTTC

V gene: TRBV30
J gene: TRBJ1-1
clone size: -
D gene: -
CDR3 protein: CAWSKGRARHTEAFF
CDR3 DNA: TGTGCCTGGAGTAAGGGCAGGGCCCGCCACACTGAAGCTTTCTTT

V gene: TRBV27
J gene: TRBJ2-7
clone size: -
D gene: -
CDR3 protein: CASSFSSSYEQYF
CDR3 DNA: TGTGCCAGCAGTTTCTCTAGCTCCTACGAGCAGTACTTC

V gene: TRBV5-6
J gene: TRBJ2-7
clone size: -
D gene: TRBD2
CDR3 protein: CASSSDPSGRYEQYF
CDR3 DNA: TGTGCCAGCAGCTCCGACCCTAGCGGGCGCTACGAGCAGTACTTC

V gene: TRBV2
J gene: TRBJ1-4
clone size: -
D gene: -
CDR3 protein: CASSEWGVTNEKLFF
CDR3 DNA: TGTGCCAGCAGTGAATGGGGAGTGACTAATGAAAAACTGTTTTTT

V gene: TRBV21-1
J gene: TRBJ1-1
clone size: -
D gene: -
CDR3 protein: CASSAHRGDTEAFF
CDR3 DNA: TGTGCCAGCAGTGCCCATCGGGGAGACACTGAAGCTTTCTTT

V gene: TRBV6-6
J gene: TRBJ1-5
clone size: -
D gene: TRBD1
CDR3 protein: CASSGGTGGWRQPQHF
CDR3 DNA: TGTGCCAGCAGTGGAGGGACAGGGGGTTGGCGTCAGCCCCAGCATTTT

V gene: TRBV9
J gene: TRBJ2-1
clone size: -
D gene: -
CDR3 protein: CASSVGLAPTYNEQFF
CDR3 DNA: TGTGCCAGCAGCGTAGGCCTAGCGCCTACCTACAATGAGCAGTTCTTC

V gene: TRBV29-1
J gene: TRBJ2-2
clone size: -
D gene: -
CDR3 protein: CSVGAGVTGELFF
CDR3 DNA: TGCAGCGTTGGGGCAGGGGTCACCGGGGAGCTGTTTTTT

V gene: TRBV4-2
J gene: TRBJ2-7
clone size: few
D gene: -
CDR3 protein: CASSQGRTLRTYEQYF
CDR3 DNA: TGTGCCAGCAGCCAAGGGCGGACACTCAGGACCTACGAGCAGTACTTC

V gene: TRBV28
J gene: TRBJ2-1
clone size: -
D gene: TRBD2
CDR3 protein: CASRTEGGRTPYNEQFF
CDR3 DNA: TGTGCCAGCAGAACCGAGGGCGGGAGGACACCCTACAATGAGCAGTTCTTC

V gene: TRBV9
J gene: TRBJ2-1
clone size: -
D gene: -
CDR3 protein: CASSVSIDTRQVYNEQFF
CDR3 DNA: TGTGCCAGCAGCGTATCCATCGATACGCGACAGGTCTACAATGAGCAGTTCTTC

V gene: TRBV19
J gene: TRBJ1-1
clone size: -
D gene: -
CDR3 protein: CASRSGDTEAFF
CDR3 DNA: TGTGCCAGTAGGTCCGGGGACACTGAAGCTTTCTTT

V gene: TRBV9
J gene: TRBJ2-7
clone size: -
D gene: TRBD1
CDR3 protein: CASSADRASYEQYF
CDR3 DNA: TGTGCCAGCAGCGCGGACAGGGCCTCCTACGAGCAGTACTTC

V gene: TRBV13
J gene: TRBJ2-7
clone size: -
D gene: -
CDR3 protein: CASSPSSVYEQYF
CDR3 DNA: TGTGCCAGCAGCCCCTCATCGGTCTACGAGCAGTACTTC

V gene: TRBV9
J gene: TRBJ2-7
clone size: once
D gene: -
CDR3 protein: CASSAGEAGTTRLEQYF
CDR3 DNA: TGTGCCAGCAGCGCAGGGGAAGCCGGGACTACACGCCTCGAGCAGTACTTC

V gene: TRBV2
J gene: TRBJ1-5
clone size: -
D gene: -
CDR3 protein: CASSEESFTGIQPQHF
CDR3 DNA: TGTGCCAGCAGTGAAGAGTCTTTCACAGGGATACAGCCCCAGCATTTT

V gene: TRBV6-1
J gene: TRBJ1-1
clone size: -
D gene: TRBD1
CDR3 protein: CASRRTGDSTEAFF
CDR3 DNA: TGTGCCAGCAGGAGAACAGGGGATAGCACTGAAGCTTTCTTT

V gene: TRBV4-3
J gene: TRBJ2-2
clone size: -
D gene: -
CDR3 protein: CASSQEARFGELFF
CDR3 DNA: TGCGCCAGCAGCCAAGAAGCCCGTTTCGGGGAGCTGTTTTTT

V gene: TRBV6-5
J gene: TRBJ1-4
clone size: -
D gene: TRBD1
CDR3 protein: CASSYPAGTGYGKLFF
CDR3 DNA: TGTGCCAGCAGTTACCCAGCCGGGACAGGGTATGGGAAACTGTTTTTT

V gene: TRBV28
J gene: TRBJ2-2
clone size: -
D gene: -
CDR3 protein: CASTLVRTGELFF
CDR3 DNA: TGTGCCAGCACCTTGGTGAGAACCGGGGAGCTGTTTTTT

V gene: TRBV2
J gene: TRBJ2-1
clone size: -
D gene: -
CDR3 protein: CASPLYNEQFF
CDR3 DNA: TGTGCCAGCCCTTTGTACAATGAGCAGTTCTTC